The 23 T cell receptor beta chains below were found in one sample sequenced in a study of cytomegalovirus exposure and HLA in healthy donors. The PCR had 60 Vbeta and 13 Jbeta primers. Sequenced by immunoSEQ multiplex PCR; TCRdb stores in-frame clones only, minus some. The table shows over 70,000 clones, with 76% occurring only once. Sequenced input: PBMCs. All receptors come from a male donor in good health and CMV-seronegative.

This clone was recorded a few times. This chain links TRBV29-1 with TRBJ1-5, with D perhaps TRBD1 (6 bases). The V end was cut by 5 bases, the J end by 3 bases, with 14 bases between. This CDR3 is built from 14 residues. Per germline, CDR1 SQVTM and CDR2 ANQGSEA. CDR3 DNA: TGCAGCGTTAGCCTGGGACAAAACAATCAGCCCCAGCATTTT. Residues: CSVSLGQNNQPQHF.

The chain carries TRBV6-5 and TRBJ1-2; D gene ambiguous. This CDR3 has 13 residues. The V end was cut by 6 bases, the J end by 4 bases, with 12 bases between. Germline V gene sequence: CDR1 MNHEY, CDR2 SVGAGI. CDR3 loop: CASRGGQAYGYTF. Here the CDR3 DNA reads TGTGCCAGCAGAGGAGGGCAGGCCTATGGCTACACCTTC.

The J gene is TRBJ1-1, the V gene TRBV5-1; maybe TRBD1 (5 bases). The V gene's germline CDR1 is SGHRS and CDR2 YFSETQ. The CDR3 has 19 amino acids. Between the trimmed V and J ends, which lost 0 bases and 5 bases, there was a span of 26 bases. For the CDR3, the DNA is TGCGCCAGCAGCTTGGAAGGGTGGCAGGGTTTCGGAGCGGGTACTGAAGCTTTCTTT. The encoded protein is CASSLEGWQGFGAGTEAFF.

This clone was seen just once. This sequence joins TRBV28 and TRBJ1-6; no definite D call. Deletions cut 3 bases from V and 7 bases from J, with 13 bases between. Germline CDR1 and CDR2: MDHEN and SYDVKM. The CDR3 is made up of 15 amino acids. The CDR3 protein is CASSFLDTLNSPLHF. The CDR3 DNA is TGTGCCAGCAGTTTCTTAGACACCTTAAATTCACCCCTCCACTTT.

V is TRBV5-1 and J is TRBJ2-2; D gene unclear. V was clipped by 0 bases and J by 6 bases, with 21 bases between them. Germline CDR1 SGHRS, CDR2 YFSETQ. CDR3 size: 18 residues. The CDR3 DNA reads as TGCGCCAGCAGCTTGGAGAGGCTTCGTAGAGAAAGGCCCGGGGAGCTGTTTTTT. Residues: CASSLERLRRERPGELFF.

The rearrangement joins TRBV19 to TRBJ1-5; D is unclear. In germline, CDR1 is LNHDA, CDR2 SQIVND (reference sequence). The V end lost 4 bases, the J end lost 4 bases, and 14 bases lay between the germline ends. The CDR3 is 15 amino acids. CDR3 bases: TGTGCCAGTAGTAAACGGGAGACGGGGAATCAGCCCCAGCATTTT. This gives the protein CASSKRETGNQPQHF.

V and J are TRBV2 and TRBJ1-3; TRBD1 agrees at 8 bases. The CDR3 consists of 15 residues. The germline gives CDR1 SNHLY, CDR2 FYNNEI. After removal of 8 bases from V and 3 bases from J, the junction contained 9 bases not matched to a gene. This CDR3 is CASLKDRVDGNTIYF. The CDR3 coding sequence is TGTGCCAGCTTAAAGGACAGGGTTGATGGAAACACCATATATTTT. The complete variable domain, with remaining parts taken from reference TRBV2 and TRBJ1-3, reads EPEVTQTPSHQVTQMGQEVILRCVPISNHLYFYWYRQILGQKVEFLVSFYNNEISEKSEIFDDQFSVERPDGSNFTLKIRSTKLEDSAMYFCASLKDRVDGNTIYFGEGSWLTVV.

This sequence joins TRBV18 and TRBJ1-5; 7 bases line up with TRBD1. V was pared by 3 bases and J by 5 bases, with 7 bases of the junction left unmatched. This CDR3 is 15 amino acids long. Germline V gene data show CDR1 as KGHSH and CDR2 as LQKENI. Written as DNA, the CDR3 is TGTGCCAGCTCACCTAGTCGGGACAGCCATCAGCCCCAGCATTTT. This encodes CASSPSRDSHQPQHF.

A note on this clone: Other DNA sequences in this sample translate to the same CDR3. The rearrangement links TRBV7-2 to TRBJ1-2, with a possible D match to TRBD1 (6 bases). The CDR3 consists of 12 residues. V shed 4 bases and J shed 4 bases, with 7 bases lying between them. CDR1 SGHTA and CDR2 FQGNSA come from the germline V gene. The CDR3 nucleotides read TGTGCCAGCAGCTCACAGGGCTATGGCTACACCTTC. Translating gives CASSSQGYGYTF.

This chain joins TRBV7-9 and TRBJ1-1; D possibly corresponds to TRBD1 (5 bases). Trimming removed 1 base from V and 3 bases from J, with 9 bases in between. Germline CDR1 is SEHNR and CDR2 is FQNEAQ (reference sequence). The CDR3 sequence is 14 residues long. CDR3 nucleotides: TGTGCCAGCAGCTTAGTAGGGGCATACACTGAAGCTTTCTTT. Protein sequence: CASSLVGAYTEAFF.

The genes are TRBV27 and TRBJ2-5; tentative D call: TRBD1 (5 bases). Trimming left V 6 bases short and J 3 bases short, with 14 bases between. Germline V CDR1 and CDR2: MNHEY, SMNVEV (reference sequence). The CDR3 contains 14 residues. The CDR3 region has the DNA TGTGCCAGCAGCCCAGCCCAGGGTGAAGAGACCCAGTACTTC. Translation: CASSPAQGEETQYF.

In this sample, this clone turned up once. The rearrangement links TRBV7-2 to TRBJ2-7; 8 bases agree with TRBD1. The germline gives CDR1 SGHTA, CDR2 FQGNSA. CDR3 length: 14 residues. The V segment lost 3 bases and the J segment 2 bases; nucleotides outside the gene matches: 3. Here the CDR3 reads CASSFPGQAYEQYF. The CDR3 bases are TGTGCCAGCAGCTTTCCGGGACAGGCCTACGAGCAGTACTTC.

The chain links TRBV28 to TRBJ2-2, with 7 nucleotides matching TRBD1. Germline trimming cut 6 bases from V and 3 bases from J; bases unmatched to any gene: 4. The CDR3 has 14 residues. From germline, CDR1 is MDHEN and CDR2 SYDVKM. In DNA form, the CDR3 reads TGTGCCAGCAGCCGACAGGGTGACACCGGGGAGCTGTTTTTT. Translating gives CASSRQGDTGELFF.

This chain connects TRBV30 to TRBJ1-3, with D perhaps matching TRBD1 (6 bases). Trimming left V 1 base short and J 2 bases short, with 12 bases between. Germline V CDR1 and CDR2: GTSNPN, SVGIG (reference sequence). The CDR3 runs 15 residues. The CDR3 spells CAWSGGSGAGNTIYF. In DNA, the CDR3 is TGTGCCTGGAGTGGGGGTTCAGGGGCTGGAAACACCATATATTTT.

The gene calls are TRBV28 and TRBJ1-5; D not resolved. The CDR3 is 11 amino acids. The ends were cut back, 5 bases at V and 12 bases at J, with 11 bases in the middle. Germline CDR1 is MDHEN and CDR2 is SYDVKM. CDR3 bases: TGTGCCAGCAGTCCCGGGTTGCACCAGCATTTT. It is translated as CASSPGLHQHF.

This sequence joins TRBV28 and TRBJ1-1; 8 nucleotides agree with TRBD1. This CDR3 region has 17 residues. CDR1 MDHEN and CDR2 SYDVKM come from the germline V gene. V was clipped by 7 bases and J by 1 base; unmatched bases: 14. CDR3 nucleotides: TGTGCCAGCATTCTTACGCAGGGGGCGCAGGGGAACACTGAAGCTTTCTTT. This codes for CASILTQGAQGNTEAFF.

This chain links TRBV7-2 with TRBJ2-5; 10 bases are a match to TRBD1. The CDR3 covers 16 residues. Per germline, CDR1 SGHTA and CDR2 FQGNSA. V dropped 5 bases and J dropped 5; count of bases not matched to a gene: 11. CDR3 in DNA: TGTGCCAGCAGCCGTCATTTGACAGGGGGCGTGGAGACCCAGTACTTC. Its protein is CASSRHLTGGVETQYF.

This clone was detected only once. This specimen includes other DNA sequences encoding the same CDR3. The V call is TRBV9, the J call TRBJ2-7, with 9 bases that match TRBD2. Germline CDR1 SGDLS, CDR2 YYNGEE. J gave up 2 bases and V 0 bases, and 3 bases lay outside the gene matches. CDR3 length: 15 amino acids. The CDR3 DNA follows: TGTGCCAGCAGCGTAGGGGCTAGCGGGGCCTACGAGCAGTACTTC. Residues: CASSVGASGAYEQYF.

The chain carries TRBV9 and TRBJ1-1; D is undetermined. There are 15 residues in the CDR3. CDR1 and CDR2 (germline): SGDLS, YYNGEE. V lost 0 bases and J lost 4, with 13 bases in between. The CDR3 here is CASSVGVNVATEAFF. The CDR3 DNA follows: TGTGCCAGCAGCGTAGGCGTTAATGTAGCCACTGAAGCTTTCTTT.

This clone qualifies as medium-sized. The chain employs TRBV5-1 and TRBJ2-1; 7 bases agree with TRBD2. Losses at the gene ends were 2 bases for V and 8 bases for J; bases not matched to a gene: 1. This CDR3 is built from 12 residues. CDR1 is SGHRS, CDR2 YFSETQ, per germline. CDR3 loop: CASSFGGDEQFF. In DNA, the CDR3 is TGCGCCAGCAGCTTTGGGGGGGATGAGCAGTTCTTC.

V usage is TRBV2 and J usage is TRBJ2-1; 7 bases map to TRBD2. With V trimmed by 2 bases and J by 3 bases, 4 bases remained unmatched. Germline V gene sequence: CDR1 SNHLY, CDR2 FYNNEI. This CDR3 comprises 15 residues. The CDR3 loop is CASSERLADYNEQFF. CDR3 nucleotides: TGTGCCAGCAGTGAAAGGCTAGCGGACTACAATGAGCAGTTCTTC.

The chain combines TRBV7-9 with TRBJ1-2; TRBD1 matches 8 bases. The length of the CDR3 is 11 residues. CDR1 and CDR2 (germline): SEHNR, FQNEAQ (reference sequence). In DNA, the CDR3 is TGTGCTACGACAGGGGAGTATGGCTACACCTTC. Translation: CATTGEYGYTF.

The chain combines TRBV18 with TRBJ2-6, with no clear D. Germline V gene data show CDR1 as KGHSH and CDR2 as LQKENI. The CDR3 is 20 amino acids. The germline V and J ends were trimmed by 1 base and 2 bases, with 21 bases remaining between them. The CDR3 here is CASSPRWSSWSGTGANVLTF. Written as DNA, the CDR3 is TGTGCCAGCTCACCACGTTGGTCGTCGTGGAGTGGAACTGGGGCCAACGTCCTGACTTTC.